This TCR beta chain was sequenced for a study of T cells expressing NK-cell markers. What made the TCR beta cDNA was 5'RACE template switching with UMIs. TCRdb re-analyzed the 5' RACE reads; it lists each CDR3 protein once, without DNA. Recorded for this sample: 200,000 to 300,000 distinct CDR3 sequences. Germline CDR1 reads SGHVS; CDR2 reads FQNEAQ. The CDR3 covers 15 residues. Study-level findings and limits: Roughly six donors showed dominant NKG2C+ clonotypes comprising about 1.0-8% of their CD8+ T cells.

Points on this clonotype: What it recognizes is unknown.

The specimen sequenced was blood T cells: a sorted CD56 or NKG2C T cell subset, CD4+ or CD8+ T cells, or bulk PBMC T cells (not recorded which). The sequence was collected from a man between 18 and 35 years old in good health. The genes are TRBV7-8 and TRBJ2-3; the TRBD1 assignment by TCRdb is unverifiable without DNA. The CDR3 loop reads CASSPGSGSTDTQYF.